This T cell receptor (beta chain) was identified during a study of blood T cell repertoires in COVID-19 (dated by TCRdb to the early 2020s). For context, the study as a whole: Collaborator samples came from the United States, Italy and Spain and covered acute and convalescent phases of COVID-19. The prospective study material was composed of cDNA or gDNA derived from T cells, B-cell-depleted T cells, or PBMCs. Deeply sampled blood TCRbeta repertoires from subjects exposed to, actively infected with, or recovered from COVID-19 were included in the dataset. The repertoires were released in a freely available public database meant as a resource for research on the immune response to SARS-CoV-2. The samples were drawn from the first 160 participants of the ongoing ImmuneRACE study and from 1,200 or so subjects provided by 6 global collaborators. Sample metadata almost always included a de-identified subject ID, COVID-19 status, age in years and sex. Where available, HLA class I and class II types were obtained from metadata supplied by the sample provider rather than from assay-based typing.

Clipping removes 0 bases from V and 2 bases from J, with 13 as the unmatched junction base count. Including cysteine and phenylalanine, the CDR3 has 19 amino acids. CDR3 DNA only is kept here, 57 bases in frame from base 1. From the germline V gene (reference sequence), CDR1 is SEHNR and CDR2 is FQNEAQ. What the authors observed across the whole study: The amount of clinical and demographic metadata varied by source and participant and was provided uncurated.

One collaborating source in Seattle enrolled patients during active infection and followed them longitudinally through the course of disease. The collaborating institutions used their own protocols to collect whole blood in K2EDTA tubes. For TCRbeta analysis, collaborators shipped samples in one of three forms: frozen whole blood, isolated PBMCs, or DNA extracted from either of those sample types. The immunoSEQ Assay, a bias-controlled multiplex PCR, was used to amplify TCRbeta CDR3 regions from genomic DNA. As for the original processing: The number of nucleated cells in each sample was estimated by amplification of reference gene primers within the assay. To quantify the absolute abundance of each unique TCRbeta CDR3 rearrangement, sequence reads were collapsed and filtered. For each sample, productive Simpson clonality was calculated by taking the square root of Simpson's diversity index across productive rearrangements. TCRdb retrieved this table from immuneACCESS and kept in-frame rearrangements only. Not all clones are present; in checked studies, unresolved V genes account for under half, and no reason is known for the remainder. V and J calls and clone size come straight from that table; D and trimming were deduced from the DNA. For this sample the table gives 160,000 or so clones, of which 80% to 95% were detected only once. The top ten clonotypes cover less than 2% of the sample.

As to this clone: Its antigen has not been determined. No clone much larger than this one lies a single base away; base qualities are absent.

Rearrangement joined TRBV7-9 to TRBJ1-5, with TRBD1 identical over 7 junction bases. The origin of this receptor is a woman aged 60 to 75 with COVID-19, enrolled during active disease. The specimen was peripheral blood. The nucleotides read TGTGCCAGCAGCTTAGCAACAGGGGTCCGGGAAGGGGGCAATCAGCCCCAGCATTTT. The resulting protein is CASSLATGVREGGNQPQHF.